This T cell receptor beta chain was captured in a study of control samples from healthy donors and cancer patients. Sequencing used immunoSEQ multiplex PCR; TCRdb keeps in-frame clones, though not all of them. Altogether 120,000 or so clones are present, 87% being singletons, with the ten largest covering around 9%. Germline CDR1 and CDR2: SGHRS and YFSETQ. The CDR3 is 13 residues long. The V gene lost 0 bases and the J gene lost 6 bases, with 7 bases spanning the gap. The source is a man in his forties in good health. The sample comprised blood. V is TRBV5-1 and J is TRBJ2-1, with D unresolved. The CDR3 region is CASSLGSTNEQFF. CDR3 DNA sequence: TGCGCCAGCAGCTTGGGCAGTACCAATGAGCAGTTCTTC.